The T cell receptor beta chain under discussion was sequenced for a study of T cell changes during pregnancy in multiple sclerosis. The data were produced by immunoSEQ multiplex PCR, yet TCRdb's version contains in-frame clones alone and is incomplete. The sample consists of 95,000 to 110,000 clones, 92% of them appearing once. This receptor was taken from a female donor with multiple sclerosis, enrolled in a pregnancy study. The sequences come from peripheral blood, collected after pregnancy.

CDR3 loop: CASSLGQGSPYGYTF. CDR3 DNA sequence: TGCGCCAGCAGCCTCGGACAGGGTTCCCCCTATGGCTACACCTTC. The chain couples TRBV4-1 to TRBJ1-2; 8 nucleotides line up with TRBD1. The V gene end was trimmed by 4 bases and the J gene end by 4 bases; junction bases not matched to a gene: 8. Germline V gene data show CDR1 as MGHRA and CDR2 as YSYEKL. CDR3 length equals 15 residues.